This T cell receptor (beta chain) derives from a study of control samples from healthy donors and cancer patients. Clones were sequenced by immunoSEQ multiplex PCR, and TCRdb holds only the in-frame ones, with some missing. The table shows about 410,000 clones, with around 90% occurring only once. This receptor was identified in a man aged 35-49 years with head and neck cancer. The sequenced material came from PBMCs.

CDR3 loop: CASSSERDRNYGYTF. The CDR3 DNA follows: TGTGCCAGCAGCTCGGAGAGGGACAGGAACTATGGCTACACCTTC. This chain uses TRBV9 with TRBJ1-2; 8 bases agree with TRBD1. With V trimmed by 4 bases and J by 2 bases, 7 bases remained unmatched. The CDR3 has 15 residues. The germline V gene encodes CDR1 SGDLS and CDR2 YYNGEE. Variable domain in full (rest from reference TRBV9 and TRBJ1-2): DSGVTQTPKHLITATGQRVTLRCSPRSGDLSVYWYQQSLDQGLQFLIQYYNGEERAKGNILERFSAQQFPDLHSELNLSSLELGDSALYFCASSSERDRNYGYTFGSGTRLTVV.